This T cell receptor beta chain was identified during a study of blood T cells in healthy people across ages. The CDR3 totals 18 residues. The germline CDR1 and CDR2 sequences are DFQATT and SNEGSKA (reference sequence). V lost 4 bases, J lost 6 bases, and 21 bases stayed unmatched. Together with a sample-barcoded 5' primer, a J-beta primer mix was included in a second PCR lasting roughly 6 to 12 cycles. TCRdb re-analysed the 5' RACE reads in MiXCR, keeping a single row per CDR3 protein. The sample has over 1,300,000 distinct CDR3 sequences; 45% to 70% are singletons. This clonotype turned up a few times. Donors were healthy Caucasian individuals from Russia aged roughly 6 to 95.

V is TRBV20-1 and J is TRBJ2-3; 8 bases agree with TRBD2. Sequencing was done on a sample of blood. This TCR came from a man aged 18 to 30 in good health. This CDR3 is CSATPPTGGPGYEDTQYF. The CDR3 DNA reads TGCAGTGCTACGCCCCCAACGGGAGGGCCGGGATACGAGGATACGCAGTATTTT.